These T cell receptor beta chains were read from a single sample in a study of glioma-infiltrating T cells after dendritic cell vaccination. Using immunoSEQ multiplex PCR, the repertoire was profiled, and TCRdb retains in-frame clones only, with some absent. This table has tens of thousands of clones, over 70% appearing once. The source was blood, collected before dendritic cell vaccination. These receptors came from a human donor with glioblastoma. Both conserved end residues are part of each CDR3. The order of the fields is CDR3 protein, CDR3 DNA, V gene, D gene, clone size, J gene. A D gene is named only where the DNA matches it firmly. Size values are once, few and many counts, or a class for expanded clones, and some rows have none.

CDR3: CASSSRLAGPETQYF
DNA: TGTGCCAGCAGCTCCCGGCTAGCGGGTCCAGAGACCCAGTACTTC
V: TRBV6-5
D: TRBD2
size: .
J: TRBJ2-5

CDR3: CASSLGTGEANYGYTF
DNA: TGTGCCAGCAGTTTAGGGACAGGGGAAGCTAACTATGGCTACACCTTC
V: TRBV5-5
D: TRBD1
size: .
J: TRBJ1-2

CDR3: CASSLAVGANEKLFF
DNA: TGCGCCAGCAGCTTGGCCGTAGGGGCTAATGAAAAACTGTTTTTT
V: TRBV5-1
D: .
size: few
J: TRBJ1-4

CDR3: CASSFGIQETQYF
DNA: TGTGCCAGCAGCTTCGGGATACAAGAGACCCAGTACTTC
V: TRBV7-2
D: .
size: .
J: TRBJ2-5

CDR3: CASSLTSGRADFTGELFF
DNA: TGCGCCAGCAGCCTAACTAGCGGGAGGGCCGATTTCACCGGGGAGCTGTTTTTT
V: TRBV5-1
D: TRBD2
size: .
J: TRBJ2-2

CDR3: CASSELAGGPYEQYF
DNA: TGTGCCAGCAGTGAACTAGCGGGGGGGCCCTACGAGCAGTACTTC
V: TRBV5-4
D: TRBD2
size: few
J: TRBJ2-7

CDR3: CASSWGDREAEAFF
DNA: TGTGCCAGCAGCTGGGGCGACAGGGAGGCTGAAGCTTTCTTT
V: TRBV7-9
D: TRBD1
size: .
J: TRBJ1-1

CDR3: CSAGISQETQYF
DNA: TGCAGCGCCGGGATTTCACAAGAGACCCAGTACTTC
V: TRBV29-1
D: .
size: .
J: TRBJ2-5

CDR3: CASTLLGGQKLFF
DNA: TGTGCCAGCACACTTTTGGGGGGTCAAAAACTGTTTTTT
V: TRBV6-1
D: .
size: .
J: TRBJ1-4

CDR3: CASSPQWESYEQYF
DNA: TGTGCCAGCAGCCCCCAGTGGGAGTCCTACGAGCAGTACTTC
V: TRBV7-2
D: .
size: .
J: TRBJ2-7

CDR3: CASSPPGGPSNEQFF
DNA: TGTGCCAGCAGCCCCCCGGGAGGGCCGTCCAATGAGCAGTTCTTC
V: TRBV7-9
D: TRBD2
size: .
J: TRBJ2-1

CDR3: CASLPGTGIGYTF
DNA: TGTGCCAGCTTACCCGGGACAGGGATAGGCTACACCTTC
V: TRBV2
D: TRBD1
size: .
J: TRBJ1-2

CDR3: CASSLVVGQGAETQYF
DNA: TGCGCCAGCAGCTTGGTTGTGGGACAGGGGGCTGAGACCCAGTACTTC
V: TRBV5-1
D: TRBD1
size: .
J: TRBJ2-5

CDR3: CSVSDYGYTF
DNA: TGCAGCGTGTCAGACTATGGCTACACCTTC
V: TRBV29-1
D: .
size: .
J: TRBJ1-2

CDR3: CASSLLFPGQKYTGELFF
DNA: TGTGCCAGCAGTTTGCTTTTCCCGGGACAAAAGTACACCGGGGAGCTGTTTTTT
V: TRBV28
D: .
size: .
J: TRBJ2-2

CDR3: CASSSGQGVGQPQHF
DNA: TGTGCCAGCAGCTCTGGACAGGGGGTCGGTCAGCCCCAGCATTTT
V: TRBV7-6
D: TRBD1
size: few
J: TRBJ1-5

CDR3: CASSQDTPQEIYGYTF
DNA: TGTGCCAGCAGCCAAGATACGCCTCAAGAGATCTATGGCTACACCTTC
V: TRBV4-2
D: .
size: .
J: TRBJ1-2

CDR3: CASSEGLAHITDTQYF
DNA: TGTGCCAGCAGCGAGGGACTAGCGCATATCACAGATACGCAGTATTTT
V: TRBV5-6
D: TRBD2
size: once
J: TRBJ2-3

CDR3: CASSLGGTVQETQYF
DNA: TGTGCCAGCAGCTTAGGGGGGACAGTACAAGAGACCCAGTACTTC
V: TRBV7-2
D: TRBD1
size: .
J: TRBJ2-5

CDR3: CASTQDRANYGYTF
DNA: TGTGCCAGCACCCAAGACAGAGCTAACTATGGCTACACCTTC
V: TRBV5-4
D: .
size: once
J: TRBJ1-2

CDR3: CASSPTSGRGSEQFF
DNA: TGTGCCAGCAGCCCGACTAGCGGGAGAGGTAGTGAGCAGTTCTTC
V: TRBV7-2
D: TRBD2
size: .
J: TRBJ2-1

CDR3: CASLGETYNEQFF
DNA: TGCGCCAGCCTTGGGGAGACGTACAATGAGCAGTTCTTC
V: TRBV5-1
D: .
size: .
J: TRBJ2-1

CDR3: CASSQEGTGGTVAYEQYF
DNA: TGTGCCAGCAGCCAAGAGGGGACAGGAGGTACTGTGGCGTACGAGCAGTACTTC
V: TRBV4-2
D: TRBD1
size: .
J: TRBJ2-7

CDR3: CASSLDRGNQPQHF
DNA: TGTGCCAGCAGCTTAGATCGGGGCAATCAGCCCCAGCATTTT
V: TRBV7-2
D: .
size: .
J: TRBJ1-5

CDR3: CASYGSGTGMNTEAFF
DNA: TGTGCCAGCTACGGATCCGGGACAGGGATGAACACTGAAGCTTTCTTT
V: TRBV2
D: TRBD1
size: .
J: TRBJ1-1

CDR3: CASSSYRGDYGYTF
DNA: TGTGCCAGCAGCTCCTACAGGGGGGACTATGGCTACACCTTC
V: TRBV7-2
D: TRBD1
size: .
J: TRBJ1-2